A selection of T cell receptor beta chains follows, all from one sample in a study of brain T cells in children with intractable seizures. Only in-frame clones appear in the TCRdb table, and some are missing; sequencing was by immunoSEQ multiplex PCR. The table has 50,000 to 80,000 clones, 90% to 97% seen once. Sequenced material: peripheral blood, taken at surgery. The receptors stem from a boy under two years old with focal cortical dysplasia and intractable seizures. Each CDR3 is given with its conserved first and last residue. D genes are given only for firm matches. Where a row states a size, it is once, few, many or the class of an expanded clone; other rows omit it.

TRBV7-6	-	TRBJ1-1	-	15	CASSLNGGEGTEAFF	TGTGCCAGCAGCTTAAACGGGGGGGAGGGCACTGAAGCTTTCTTT
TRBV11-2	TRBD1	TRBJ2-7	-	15	CASSLGGQPDYEQYF	TGTGCCAGCAGCTTAGGGGGACAGCCAGACTACGAGCAGTACTTC
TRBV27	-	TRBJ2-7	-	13	CASSPEGPYEQYF	TGTGCCAGCAGTCCCGAGGGACCCTACGAGCAGTACTTC
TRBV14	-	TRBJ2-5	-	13	CASSQDWEETQYF	TGTGCCAGCAGCCAAGACTGGGAAGAGACCCAGTACTTC
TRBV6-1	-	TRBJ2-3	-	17	CASSEVLGGRGTDTQYF	TGTGCCAGCAGTGAAGTTCTAGGAGGACGGGGCACAGATACGCAGTATTTT
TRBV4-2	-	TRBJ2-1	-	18	CASSQSPAERRSYNEQFF	TGTGCCAGCAGCCAGTCACCAGCCGAGAGGCGCTCCTACAATGAGCAGTTCTTC
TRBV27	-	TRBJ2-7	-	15	CASSLSGGGPGEQYF	TGTGCCAGCAGTTTATCGGGGGGGGGCCCCGGGGAGCAGTACTTC
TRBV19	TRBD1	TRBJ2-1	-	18	CATGGGTATRSSYNEQFF	TGTGCCACAGGGGGTGGGACAGCCACCCGGAGCTCCTACAATGAGCAGTTCTTC
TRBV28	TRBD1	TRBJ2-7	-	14	CASSKDRGTYEQYF	TGTGCCAGCAGCAAGGACAGGGGGACCTACGAGCAGTACTTC
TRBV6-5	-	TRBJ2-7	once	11	CASSRAPEQCF	TGTGCCAGCAGCCGCGCCCCCGAGCAGTGCTTC
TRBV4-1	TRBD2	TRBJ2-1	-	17	CASSPTGGGAGVYEQFF	TGCGCCAGCAGCCCAACGGGCGGGGGGGCAGGGGTCTATGAGCAGTTCTTC
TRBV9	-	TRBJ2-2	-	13	CASSVEHTGELFF	TGTGCCAGCAGCGTAGAACACACCGGGGAGCTGTTTTTT
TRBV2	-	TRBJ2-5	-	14	CASSEDPWFGTQYF	TGTGCCAGCAGTGAAGATCCGTGGTTTGGGACCCAGTACTTC
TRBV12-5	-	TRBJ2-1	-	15	CASATDPGAYNEQFF	TGTGCTAGTGCCACCGACCCGGGCGCCTACAATGAGCAGTTCTTC
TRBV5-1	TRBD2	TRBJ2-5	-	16	CASSLMTSGGQETQYF	TGCGCCAGCAGCTTGATGACTAGCGGGGGCCAAGAGACCCAGTACTTC
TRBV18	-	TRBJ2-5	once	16	CASSPPGEGLQETQYF	TGTGCCAGCTCACCACCGGGCGAGGGGCTCCAAGAGACCCAGTACTTC
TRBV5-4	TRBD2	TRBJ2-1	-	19	CASRPTLGTSGRYHNEQFF	TGTGCCAGCAGACCTACTCTCGGGACTAGCGGGAGGTATCACAATGAGCAGTTCTTC
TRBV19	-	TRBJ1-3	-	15	CASNAGLGFGNTIYF	TGTGCCAGTAACGCAGGGTTAGGTTTTGGAAACACCATATATTTT
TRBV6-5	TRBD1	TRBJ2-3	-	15	CASTRWDRGTDTQYF	TGTGCCAGCACCCGATGGGACAGGGGAACAGATACGCAGTATTTT
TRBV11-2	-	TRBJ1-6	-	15	CASSLEGVGNSPLHF	TGTGCCAGCAGCTTAGAGGGGGTGGGTAATTCACCCCTCCACTTT
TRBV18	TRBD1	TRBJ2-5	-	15	CASSPRTGTGETQYF	TGTGCCAGCTCACCGCGGACAGGGACGGGAGAGACCCAGTACTTC
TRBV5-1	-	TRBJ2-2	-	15	CASSLRGGGTGELFF	TGCGCCAGCAGCTTGAGGGGGGGCGGCACCGGGGAGCTGTTTTTT
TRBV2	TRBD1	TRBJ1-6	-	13	CASSFPGQGPLHF	TGTGCCAGCAGTTTCCCGGGACAGGGACCCCTCCACTTT
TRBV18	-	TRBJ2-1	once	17	CASSPAFFGQRIEEQFF	TGTGCCAGCTCACCTGCTTTTTTCGGACAGAGAATAGAGGAGCAGTTCTTC
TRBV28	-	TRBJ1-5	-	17	CASSFIWTRRKGQPQHF	TGTGCCAGCAGCTTCATTTGGACCAGGAGAAAAGGGCAGCCCCAGCATTTT
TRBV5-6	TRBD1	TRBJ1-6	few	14	CASSLEGARSPLHF	TGTGCCAGCAGCCTGGAGGGGGCCCGATCACCCCTCCACTTT